This TCR beta chain was recovered during a study of T cell changes during pregnancy in multiple sclerosis. This clone was seen a single time. Measured with immunoSEQ multiplex PCR; TCRdb has only the in-frame clones, and not every one. The sample carries tens of thousands of clones, 75% to 95% recorded once. The CDR3 covers 15 residues. V lost 2 bases and J lost 5, with 15 bases in between. Germline loops: CDR1 MNHNS, CDR2 SASEGT. The genes are TRBV6-1 and TRBJ2-5; D perhaps matches TRBD2 (5 bases). This TCR came from a female donor with multiple sclerosis, enrolled in a pregnancy study. The sample here was CD8+ T cells from peripheral blood mononuclear cells, taken before pregnancy. CDR3 sequence reads: CASSEFGEGLETQYF. Here the CDR3 DNA reads TGTGCCAGCAGTGAATTCGGAGAGGGATTGGAGACCCAGTACTTC.